This T cell receptor (beta chain) derives from a study of beta chain features in type 1 diabetes. Study-wide findings and caveats: Shortening of TCRB CDR3s, moderate but significant, appeared in all four CD4+ subsets of Type 1 diabetes patients.

The germline CDR1 and CDR2 sequences are LNHDA and SQIVND (reference sequence). J was trimmed by 9 bases and V by 5 bases; bases with no gene match: 9. This CDR3 is built from 16 residues. Investigators reverse transcribed all isolated RNA, so they sequenced expressed TCRB transcripts. Data came from immunoSEQ multiplex PCR; TCRdb stores just in-frame clones and leaves some out. The sample contains around 140,000 clones, roughly 10% of which appear only once. This clone came up once. Its antigen is unknown. Material for sequencing was central memory CD4+ T cells from blood. The sequence derives from a man aged 25 to 40 with type 1 diabetes. The chain carries TRBV19 and TRBJ2-1; 14 positions match TRBD2. The CDR3 region has the DNA TGTGCCAGTAGTTCCCGACTAGCGGGGGGGCTTAGTGAGCAGTTCTTC. This sequence encodes CASSSRLAGGLSEQFF.